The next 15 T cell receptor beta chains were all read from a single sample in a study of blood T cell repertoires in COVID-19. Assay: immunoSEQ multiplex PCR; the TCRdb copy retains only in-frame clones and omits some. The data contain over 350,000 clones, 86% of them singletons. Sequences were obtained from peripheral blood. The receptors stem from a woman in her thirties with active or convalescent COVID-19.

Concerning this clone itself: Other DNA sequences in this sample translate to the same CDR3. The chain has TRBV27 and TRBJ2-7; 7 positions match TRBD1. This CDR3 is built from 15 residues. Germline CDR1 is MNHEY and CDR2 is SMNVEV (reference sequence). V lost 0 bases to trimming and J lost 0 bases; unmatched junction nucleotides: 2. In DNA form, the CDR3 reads TGTGCCAGCAGTTTATCGGGGACAGCCTCCTACGAGCAGTACTTC. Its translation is CASSLSGTASYEQYF.

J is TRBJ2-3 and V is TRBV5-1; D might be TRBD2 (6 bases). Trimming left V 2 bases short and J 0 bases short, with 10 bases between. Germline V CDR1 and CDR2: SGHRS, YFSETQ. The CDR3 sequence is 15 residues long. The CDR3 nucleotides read TGCGCCAGCAGCTTTCGCGGGGACAGCACAGATACGCAGTATTTT. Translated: CASSFRGDSTDTQYF. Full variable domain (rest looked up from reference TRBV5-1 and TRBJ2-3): KAGVTQTPRYLIKTRGQQVTLSCSPISGHRSVSWYQQTPGQGLQFLFEYFSETQRNKGNFPGRFSGRQFSNSRSEMNVSTLELGDSALYLCASSFRGDSTDTQYFGPGTRLTVL.

In DNA, the CDR3 is TGTGCCAGCAGGCTATTCCAAGAGACCCAGTACTTC. This sequence encodes CASRLFQETQYF. V usage is TRBV6-5 and J usage is TRBJ2-5; D call uncertain. Germline CDR1 MNHEY, CDR2 SVGAGI. This CDR3 has 12 residues. The V and J ends lost 6 bases and 1 base respectively, with 6 bases between them.

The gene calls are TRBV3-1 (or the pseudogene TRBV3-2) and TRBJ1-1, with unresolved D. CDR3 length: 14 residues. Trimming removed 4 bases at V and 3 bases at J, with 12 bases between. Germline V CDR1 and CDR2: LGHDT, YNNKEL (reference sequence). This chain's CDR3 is CASSPTASYTEAFF. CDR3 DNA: TGTGCCAGCAGCCCTACAGCCAGTTACACTGAAGCTTTCTTT.

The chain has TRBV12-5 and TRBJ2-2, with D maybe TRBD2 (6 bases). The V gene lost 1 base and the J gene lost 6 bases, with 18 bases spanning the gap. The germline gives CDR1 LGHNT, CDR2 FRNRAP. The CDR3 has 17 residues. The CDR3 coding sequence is TGTGCTAGTGGTTTGGGGCCGGAGTTTAGGGAGGCCGGGGAGCTGTTTTTT. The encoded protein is CASGLGPEFREAGELFF.

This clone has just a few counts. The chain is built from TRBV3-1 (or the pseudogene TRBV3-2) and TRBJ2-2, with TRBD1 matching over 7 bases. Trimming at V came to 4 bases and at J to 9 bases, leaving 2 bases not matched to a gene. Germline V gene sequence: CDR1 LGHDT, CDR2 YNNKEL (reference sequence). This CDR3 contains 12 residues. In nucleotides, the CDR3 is TGTGCCAGCAGCCGACAGGGCTGGGAGCTGTTTTTT. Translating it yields CASSRQGWELFF.

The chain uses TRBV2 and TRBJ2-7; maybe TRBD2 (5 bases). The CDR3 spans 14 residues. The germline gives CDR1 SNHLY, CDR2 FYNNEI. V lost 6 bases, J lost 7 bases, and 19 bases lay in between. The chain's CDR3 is CASRELSGRGEQYF. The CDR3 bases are TGTGCCAGCAGGGAACTCTCGGGGAGAGGAGAGCAGTACTTC.

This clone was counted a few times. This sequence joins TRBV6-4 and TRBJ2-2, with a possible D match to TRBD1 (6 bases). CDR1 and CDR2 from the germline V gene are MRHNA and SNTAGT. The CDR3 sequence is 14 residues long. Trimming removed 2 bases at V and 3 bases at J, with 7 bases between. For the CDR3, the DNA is TGTGCCAGCAGTGACAGGACAGACACCGGGGAGCTGTTTTTT. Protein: CASSDRTDTGELFF.

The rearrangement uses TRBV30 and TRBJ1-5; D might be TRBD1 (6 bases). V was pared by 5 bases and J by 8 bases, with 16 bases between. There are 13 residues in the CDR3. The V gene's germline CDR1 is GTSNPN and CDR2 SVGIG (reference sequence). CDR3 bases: TGTGCCTGGCGAGGACAGTCTGGAGAGCCCCAGCATTTT. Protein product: CAWRGQSGEPQHF.

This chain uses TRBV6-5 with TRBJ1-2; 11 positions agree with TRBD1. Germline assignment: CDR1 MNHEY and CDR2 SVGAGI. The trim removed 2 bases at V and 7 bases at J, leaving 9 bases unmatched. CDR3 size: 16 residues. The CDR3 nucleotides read TGTGCCAGCAGTTACCTTGGACAGGGGGCGATCGTTGGCTACACCTTC. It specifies CASSYLGQGAIVGYTF.

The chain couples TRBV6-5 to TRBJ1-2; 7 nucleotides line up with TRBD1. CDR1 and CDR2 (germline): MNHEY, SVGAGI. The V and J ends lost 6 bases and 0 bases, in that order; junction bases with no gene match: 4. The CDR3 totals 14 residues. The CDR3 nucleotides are TGTGCCAGCAGGTACGGGACAGCTAACTATGGCTACACCTTC. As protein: CASRYGTANYGYTF.

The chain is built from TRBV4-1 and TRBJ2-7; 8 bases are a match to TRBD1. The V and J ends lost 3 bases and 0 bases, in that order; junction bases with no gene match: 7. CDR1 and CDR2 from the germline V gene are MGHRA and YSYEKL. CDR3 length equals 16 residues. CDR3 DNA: TGCGCCAGCAGCCACCTGACAGGGGAGAGCTCCTACGAGCAGTACTTC. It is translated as CASSHLTGESSYEQYF.

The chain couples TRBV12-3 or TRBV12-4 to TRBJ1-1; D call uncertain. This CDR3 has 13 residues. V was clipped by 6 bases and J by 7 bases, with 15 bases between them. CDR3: CASRSDGLGEAFF. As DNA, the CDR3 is TGTGCCAGCAGGTCGGACGGACTTGGTGAAGCTTTCTTT.

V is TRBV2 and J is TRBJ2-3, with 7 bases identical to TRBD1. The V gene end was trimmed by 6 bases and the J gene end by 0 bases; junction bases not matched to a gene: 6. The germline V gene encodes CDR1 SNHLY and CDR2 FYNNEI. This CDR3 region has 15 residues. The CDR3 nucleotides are TGTGCCAGCAGGAACTCAGGGGGAAGCACAGATACGCAGTATTTT. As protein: CASRNSGGSTDTQYF.

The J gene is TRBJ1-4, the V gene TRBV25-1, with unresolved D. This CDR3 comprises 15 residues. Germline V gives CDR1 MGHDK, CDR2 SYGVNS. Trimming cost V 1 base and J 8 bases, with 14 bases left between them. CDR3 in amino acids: CASSEFGNSREKLFF. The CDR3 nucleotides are TGTGCCAGCAGTGAATTCGGTAACAGTCGGGAAAAACTGTTTTTT.